This T cell receptor (beta chain) was sequenced in a study of shared clonotypes between healthy human individuals. There are a few counts of this clone. Antigen specificity is unknown. Running of the assay took place at deep level. The protocol was immunoSEQ multiplex PCR, while the TCRdb copy is restricted to in-frame clones and leaves out a portion. Of 110,000 or so clones in the sample, 55% to 80% were seen once. Germline CDR1 and CDR2: MDHEN and SYDVKM. The V and J ends lost 4 bases and 6 bases respectively, with 21 bases between them. The CDR3 consists of 16 residues. Broader study findings: Memory subsets had estimated richness that was generally smaller than that of naive subsets.

Sequenced input: memory CD8+ T cells sorted from blood. As to subset: CD45RO+ cells pooled with CCR7-negative TemRA cells. The sequence came from a woman aged 25-40 years in good health. The chain employs TRBV28 and TRBJ1-1, with D possibly being TRBD1 (5 bases). The DNA for the CDR3 is TGTGCCAGCAGTTCCGCTCCCGGGGCTGAGGTCGCTGAAGCTTTCTTT. This encodes CASSSAPGAEVAEAFF.